This T cell receptor (beta chain) was observed in a study of T cells in localized non-small cell lung cancer (TCRdb year 2020). At the level of the whole study: The study analyzed T cell repertoires of 200 to 300 early-stage NSCLC patients, comparing tumors and uninvolved tumor-adjacent lungs. The cohort was made up of about 240 treatment-naive NSCLC patients whose localized lung tumors had been resected. The mean age of the NSCLC patients was around 67 years, with approximately 130 men and 85 to 110 women. The study at large found these results: Higher T cell density in blood was associated with longer overall survival, whereas higher clonality in adjacent lung was associated with shorter survival. Because the study design was exploratory, TCR variables were selected using unadjusted p-values without false-discovery rate correction. Uninvolved tumor-adjacent lung showed the highest T cell clonality, higher than tumor, which suggests more focused antigenic responses in the adjacent lung. Multi-region tumor sequencing was not performed, so intratumor heterogeneity could not be excluded. A median of about 55 of the top 100 tumor clones were detected in paired uninvolved adjacent lung, and some 28 of these tumor clones were also found among the top 100 clones of the paired uninvolved adjacent lung.

TCR beta CDR3 regions were sequenced from DNA using the immunoSEQ Assay. As for the original processing: To compute T cell density, TCR beta template counts were normalized to usable DNA, which was estimated by amplifying housekeeping genes. Richness was estimated using the preseqR package, with extrapolation to 400,000 templates for PBMC samples and to 120,000 templates for tissue samples. Clonality was taken to be one minus Pielou's evenness. To identify tissue-enriched TCRs, differential abundance testing was run on productive amino-acid clonotypes with a minimum total count of 5 and an alpha of 0.1. The Jaccard Index and the Morisita Overlap Index were used to measure repertoire overlap between compartments. GLIPH grouped TCR beta CDR3s together with public tetramer-defined viral CDR3s, and a viral motif had to include at least three viral sequences and show V-gene enrichment. The immuneACCESS repertoire file appears here via TCRdb, limited to in-frame rearrangements. These files lack a portion of the clones; in checked studies, under half of the deficit traces to unresolved V genes, and the cause of the others is not known. For V, J and clone size, that table is used; D and trimming come from the DNA. For this sample the table gives about 43,000 clones, of which roughly 90% were detected only once. The top ten hold over 9.5% of the sample.

Remarks on this clone: This receptor's antigen is unknown. No much larger clone exists at a distance of one base, and base qualities are not known.

At diagnosis, peripheral blood, uninvolved tumor-adjacent lung and tumor were collected and stored as a combination of fresh-frozen and FFPE material. Blood samples were analyzed as peripheral blood mononuclear cells for TCR repertoire profiling. The trim is 4 bases for V and 6 bases for J, with a gap of 10 bases between the germline ends. Including the terminal cysteine and phenylalanine, the CDR3 comprises 13 residues. Of the read, only the CDR3 DNA is kept; its 39 bases are in frame from base 1. Via the germline V gene, CDR1 is SGHDT and CDR2 YYEEEE. The receptor chain draws on TRBV5-6 and TRBJ2-2; no D gene can be assigned with confidence. The TCR sequence derives from a woman aged 40 to 75 with stage II lung adenocarcinoma. This specimen was PBMCs, taken before any cancer treatment. The sequenced DNA is TGTGCCAGCAGCCGTACCCTACCCGGGGAGCTGTTTTTT. It translates as CASSRTLPGELFF.